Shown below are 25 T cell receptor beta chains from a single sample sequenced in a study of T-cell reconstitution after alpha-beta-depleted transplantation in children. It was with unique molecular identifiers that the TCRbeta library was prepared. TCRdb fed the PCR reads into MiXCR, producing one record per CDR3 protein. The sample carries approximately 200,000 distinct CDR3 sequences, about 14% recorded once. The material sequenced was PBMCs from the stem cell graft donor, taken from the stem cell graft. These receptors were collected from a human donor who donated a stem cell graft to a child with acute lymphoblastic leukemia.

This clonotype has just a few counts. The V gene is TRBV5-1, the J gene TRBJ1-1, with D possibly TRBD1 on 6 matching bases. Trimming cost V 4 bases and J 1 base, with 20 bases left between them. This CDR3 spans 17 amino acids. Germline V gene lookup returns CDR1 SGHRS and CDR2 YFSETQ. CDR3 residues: CASSANREFTPNTEAFF. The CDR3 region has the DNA TGCGCCAGCAGCGCCAACAGGGAGTTTACCCCGAACACTGAAGCTTTCTTT.

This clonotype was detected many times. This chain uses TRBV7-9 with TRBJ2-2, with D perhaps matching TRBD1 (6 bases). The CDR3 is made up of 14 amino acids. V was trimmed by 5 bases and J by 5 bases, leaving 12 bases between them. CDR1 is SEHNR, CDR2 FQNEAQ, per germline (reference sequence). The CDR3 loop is CASSPQGFTGELFF. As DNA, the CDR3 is TGTGCCAGCAGCCCACAGGGATTTACCGGGGAGCTGTTTTTT. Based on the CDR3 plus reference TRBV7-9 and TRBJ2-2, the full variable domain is DTGVSQNPRHKITKRGQNVTFRCDPISEHNRLYWYRQTLGQGPEFLTYFQNEAQLEKSRLLSDRFSAERPKGSFSTLEIQRTEQGDSAMYLCASSPQGFTGELFFGEGSRLTVL.

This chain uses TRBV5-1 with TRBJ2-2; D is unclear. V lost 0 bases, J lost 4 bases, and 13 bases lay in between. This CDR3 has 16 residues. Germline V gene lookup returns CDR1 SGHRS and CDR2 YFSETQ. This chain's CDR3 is CASSLEVVAGTGELFF. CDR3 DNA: TGCGCCAGCAGCTTGGAGGTGGTAGCTGGCACCGGGGAGCTGTTTTTT.

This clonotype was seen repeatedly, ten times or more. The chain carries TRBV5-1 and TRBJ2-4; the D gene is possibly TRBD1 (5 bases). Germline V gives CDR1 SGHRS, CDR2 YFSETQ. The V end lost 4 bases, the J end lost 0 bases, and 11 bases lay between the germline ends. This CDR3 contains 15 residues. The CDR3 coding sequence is TGCGCCAGCAGCATGGACAATATAGCCAAAAACATTCAGTACTTC. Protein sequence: CASSMDNIAKNIQYF.

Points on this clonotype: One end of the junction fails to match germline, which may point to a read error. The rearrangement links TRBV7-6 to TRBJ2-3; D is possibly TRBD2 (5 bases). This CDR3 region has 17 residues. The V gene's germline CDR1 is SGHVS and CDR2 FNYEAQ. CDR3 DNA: TGTGCCAGCAGCTTAGCGGATCGCGGGTCCAGCACATATACGCAGTATTTT. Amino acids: CASSLADRGSSTYTQYF.

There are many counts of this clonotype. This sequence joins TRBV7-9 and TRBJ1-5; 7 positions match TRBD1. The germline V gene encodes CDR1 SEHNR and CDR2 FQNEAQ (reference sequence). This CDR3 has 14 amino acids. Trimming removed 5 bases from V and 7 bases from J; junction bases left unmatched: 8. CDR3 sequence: CASSLGTANQPQHF. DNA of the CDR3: TGTGCCAGCAGCCTTGGGACAGCCAACCAGCCCCAGCATTTT.

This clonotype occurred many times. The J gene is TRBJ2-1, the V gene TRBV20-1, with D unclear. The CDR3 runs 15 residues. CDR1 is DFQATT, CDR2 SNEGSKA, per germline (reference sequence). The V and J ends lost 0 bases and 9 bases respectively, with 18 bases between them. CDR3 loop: CSARDRSDLRLEQFF. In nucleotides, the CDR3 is TGCAGTGCTAGAGATCGGAGTGACCTTAGACTTGAGCAGTTCTTC.

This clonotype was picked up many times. DNA of the CDR3: TGTGCCATCAGTGAGTCGACAGGGGGTCCTGATACGCAGTATTTT. It encodes CAISESTGGPDTQYF. The chain couples TRBV10-3 to TRBJ2-3; 9 nucleotides agree with TRBD1. CDR1 is ENHRY, CDR2 SYGVKD, per germline. This CDR3 is 15 amino acids long. The trim removed 0 bases at V and 6 bases at J, leaving 4 bases unmatched.

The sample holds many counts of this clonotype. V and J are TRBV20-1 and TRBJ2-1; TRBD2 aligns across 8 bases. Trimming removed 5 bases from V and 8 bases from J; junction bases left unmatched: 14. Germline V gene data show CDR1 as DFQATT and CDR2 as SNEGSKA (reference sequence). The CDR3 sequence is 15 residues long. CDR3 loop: CSASSGTSQIDEQFF. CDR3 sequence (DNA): TGCAGTGCTTCATCCGGGACTAGTCAGATCGATGAGCAGTTCTTC.

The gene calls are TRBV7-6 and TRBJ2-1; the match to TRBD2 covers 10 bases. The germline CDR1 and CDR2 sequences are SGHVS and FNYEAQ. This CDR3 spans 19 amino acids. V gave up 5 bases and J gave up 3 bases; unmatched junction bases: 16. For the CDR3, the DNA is TGTGCCAGCAGCCCTGGTTTGCTAGCGGGAGCCTCCTACTACAATGAGCAGTTCTTC. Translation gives CASSPGLLAGASYYNEQFF.

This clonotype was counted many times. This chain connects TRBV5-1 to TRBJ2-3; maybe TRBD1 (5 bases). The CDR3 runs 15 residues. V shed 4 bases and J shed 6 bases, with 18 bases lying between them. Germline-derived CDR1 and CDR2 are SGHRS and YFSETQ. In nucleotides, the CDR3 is TGCGCCAGCAGCCCCCCGACAGCGCCAGACGATACGCAGTATTTT. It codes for CASSPPTAPDDTQYF.

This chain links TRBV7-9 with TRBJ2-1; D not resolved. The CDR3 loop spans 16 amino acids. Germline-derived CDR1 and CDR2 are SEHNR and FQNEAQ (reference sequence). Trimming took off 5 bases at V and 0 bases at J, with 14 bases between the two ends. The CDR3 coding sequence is TGTGCCAGCAGCCCAAGTAGCAGGAACTCCTACAATGAGCAGTTCTTC. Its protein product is CASSPSSRNSYNEQFF. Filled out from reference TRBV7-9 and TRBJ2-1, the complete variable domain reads DTGVSQNPRHKITKRGQNVTFRCDPISEHNRLYWYRQTLGQGPEFLTYFQNEAQLEKSRLLSDRFSAERPKGSFSTLEIQRTEQGDSAMYLCASSPSSRNSYNEQFFGPGTRLTVL.

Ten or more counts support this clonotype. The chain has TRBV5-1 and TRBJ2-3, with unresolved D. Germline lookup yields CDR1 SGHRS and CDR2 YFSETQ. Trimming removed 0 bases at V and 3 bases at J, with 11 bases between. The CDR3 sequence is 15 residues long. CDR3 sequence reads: CASSLEAGSTDTQYF. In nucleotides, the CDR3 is TGCGCCAGCAGCTTGGAGGCAGGATCTACAGATACGCAGTATTTT.

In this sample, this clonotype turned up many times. CDR3 amino acids: CSVEAGGAGNTIYF. The CDR3 nucleotides are TGCAGCGTTGAAGCTGGCGGAGCTGGAAACACCATATATTTT. The V and J genes are TRBV29-1 and TRBJ1-3; D not resolved. The CDR3 covers 14 residues. Germline V gene data show CDR1 as SQVTM and CDR2 as ANQGSEA. V was trimmed by 1 base and J by 2 bases, leaving 9 bases between them.

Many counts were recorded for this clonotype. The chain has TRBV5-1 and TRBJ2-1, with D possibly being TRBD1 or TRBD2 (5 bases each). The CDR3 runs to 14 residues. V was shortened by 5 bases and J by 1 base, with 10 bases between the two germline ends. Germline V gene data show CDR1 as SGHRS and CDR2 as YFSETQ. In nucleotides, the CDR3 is TGCGCCAGCAGAATCGAGGGGTCCTACAATGAGCAGTTCTTC. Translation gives CASRIEGSYNEQFF.

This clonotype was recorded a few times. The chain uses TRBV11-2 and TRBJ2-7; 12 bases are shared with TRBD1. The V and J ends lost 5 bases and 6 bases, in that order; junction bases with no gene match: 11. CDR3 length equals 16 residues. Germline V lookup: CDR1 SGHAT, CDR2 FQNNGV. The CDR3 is CASSPRLGQGAGEQYF. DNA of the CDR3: TGTGCCAGCAGCCCGCGGTTGGGACAGGGGGCAGGCGAGCAGTACTTC.

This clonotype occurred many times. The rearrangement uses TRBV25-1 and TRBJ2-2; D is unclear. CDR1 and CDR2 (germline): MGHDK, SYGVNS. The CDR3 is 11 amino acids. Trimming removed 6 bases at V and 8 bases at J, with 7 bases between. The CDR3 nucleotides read TGTGCCAGCAGGGATGATGGGGAGCTGTTTTTT. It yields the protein CASRDDGELFF.

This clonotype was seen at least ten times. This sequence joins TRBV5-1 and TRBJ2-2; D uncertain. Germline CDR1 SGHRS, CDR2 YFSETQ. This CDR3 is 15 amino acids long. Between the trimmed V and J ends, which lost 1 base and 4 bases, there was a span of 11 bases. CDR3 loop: CASSLRPAGTGELFF. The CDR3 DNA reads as TGCGCCAGCAGCTTGAGGCCTGCTGGCACCGGGGAGCTGTTTTTT.

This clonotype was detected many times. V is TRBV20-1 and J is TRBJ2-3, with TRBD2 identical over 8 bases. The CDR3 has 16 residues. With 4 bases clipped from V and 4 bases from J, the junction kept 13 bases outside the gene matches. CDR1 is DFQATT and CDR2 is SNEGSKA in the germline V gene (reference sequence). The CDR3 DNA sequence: TGCAGTGCTACCACGGGGGGGCAAATCGATGCAGATACGCAGTATTTT. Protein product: CSATTGGQIDADTQYF.

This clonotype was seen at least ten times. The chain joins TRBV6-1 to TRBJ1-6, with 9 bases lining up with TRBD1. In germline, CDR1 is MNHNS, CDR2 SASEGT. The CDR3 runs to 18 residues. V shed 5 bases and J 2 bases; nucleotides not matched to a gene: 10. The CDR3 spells CASSPYTRDRAYNSPLHF. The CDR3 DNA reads TGTGCCAGCAGTCCTTACACCCGGGACAGGGCCTATAATTCACCCCTCCACTTT.

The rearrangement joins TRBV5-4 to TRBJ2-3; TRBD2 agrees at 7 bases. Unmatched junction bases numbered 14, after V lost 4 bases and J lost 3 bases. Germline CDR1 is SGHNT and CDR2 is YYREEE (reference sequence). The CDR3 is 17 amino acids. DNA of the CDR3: TGTGCCAGCAGCCGAACCGCGACTAGCCCAGGGACAGATACGCAGTATTTT. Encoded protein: CASSRTATSPGTDTQYF.

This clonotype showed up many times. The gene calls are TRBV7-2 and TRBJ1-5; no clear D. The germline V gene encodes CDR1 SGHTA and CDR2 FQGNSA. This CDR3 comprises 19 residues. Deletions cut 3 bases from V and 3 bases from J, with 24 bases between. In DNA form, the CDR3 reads TGTGCCAGCAGCTTTCGTATTTATGGATCCCTGGCCTTCAATCAGCCCCAGCATTTT. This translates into CASSFRIYGSLAFNQPQHF. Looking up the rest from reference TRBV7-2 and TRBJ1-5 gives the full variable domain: GAGVSQSPSNKVTEKGKDVELRCDPISGHTALYWYRQSLGQGLEFLIYFQGNSAPDKSGLPSDRFSAERTGGSVSTLTIQRTQQEDSAVYLCASSFRIYGSLAFNQPQHFGDGTRLSIL.

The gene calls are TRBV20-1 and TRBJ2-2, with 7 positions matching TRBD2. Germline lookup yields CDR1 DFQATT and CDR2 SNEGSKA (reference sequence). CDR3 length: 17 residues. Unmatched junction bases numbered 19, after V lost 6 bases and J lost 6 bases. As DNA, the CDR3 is TGCAGTGCCCCTCTTGGGAGCCAGCAAGCGGGATCCGGGGAGCTGTTTTTT. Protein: CSAPLGSQQAGSGELFF.

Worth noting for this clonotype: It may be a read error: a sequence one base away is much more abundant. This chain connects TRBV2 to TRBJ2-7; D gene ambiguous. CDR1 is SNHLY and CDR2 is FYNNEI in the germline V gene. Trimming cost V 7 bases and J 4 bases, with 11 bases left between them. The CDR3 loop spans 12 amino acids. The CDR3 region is CASISGLYEQYF. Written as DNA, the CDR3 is TGTGCCAGCATCTCGGGCCTATACGAGCAGTACTTC.

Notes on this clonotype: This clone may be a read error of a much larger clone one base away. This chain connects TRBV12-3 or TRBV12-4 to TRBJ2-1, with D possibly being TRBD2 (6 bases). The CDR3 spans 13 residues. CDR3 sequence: CAGSFGGDSEQFF. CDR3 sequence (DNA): TGTGCCGGCAGTTTCGGGGGTGACAGCGAGCAGTTCTTC.